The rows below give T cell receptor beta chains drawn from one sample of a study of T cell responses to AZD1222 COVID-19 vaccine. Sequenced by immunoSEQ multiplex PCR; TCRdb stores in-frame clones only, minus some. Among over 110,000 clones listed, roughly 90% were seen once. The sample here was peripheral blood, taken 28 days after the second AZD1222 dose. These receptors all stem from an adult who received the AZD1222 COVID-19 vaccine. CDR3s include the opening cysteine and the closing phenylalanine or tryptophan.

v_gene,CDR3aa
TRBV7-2,CASSLFMVGAEAFF
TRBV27,CASRWLANTGELFF
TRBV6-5,CASGGRAGPGNTIYF
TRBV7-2,CASSSNGRREYEQYF
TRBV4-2,CASSRGLEGNQPQHF
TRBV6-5,CASSPDRVVGGYTF
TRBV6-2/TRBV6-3,CASSYVGDPNEQYF
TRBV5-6,CASSLVGSNTGELFF
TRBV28,CASTLGGTGWYTEAFF
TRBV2,CASRLDGGRSSYEQYF
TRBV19,CASSSQGSNEKLFF
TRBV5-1,CASSRRGGSGSGNTIYF
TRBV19,CASSIEATFSGNTIYF
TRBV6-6,CASSPGASGRLYNEQFF